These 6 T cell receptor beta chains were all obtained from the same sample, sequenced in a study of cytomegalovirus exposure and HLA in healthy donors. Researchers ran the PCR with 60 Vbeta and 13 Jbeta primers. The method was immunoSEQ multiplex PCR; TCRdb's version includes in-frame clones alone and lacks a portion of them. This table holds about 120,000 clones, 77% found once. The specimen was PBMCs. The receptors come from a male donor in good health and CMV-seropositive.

This CDR3 is CASSIGFQAYEQYF. For the CDR3, the DNA is TGTGCCAGTAGTATTGGATTCCAGGCGTACGAGCAGTACTTC. The V and J genes are TRBV19 and TRBJ2-7; D uncertain. Germline CDR1 and CDR2: LNHDA and SQIVND (reference sequence). V was trimmed by 3 bases and J by 4 bases, leaving 13 bases between them. There are 14 residues in the CDR3. The entire variable domain, with the rest obtained from reference TRBV19 and TRBJ2-7, is as follows: DGGITQSPKYLFRKEGQNVTLSCEQNLNHDAMYWYRQDPGQGLRLIYYSQIVNDFQKGDIAEGYSVSREKKESFPLTVTSAQKNPTAFYLCASSIGFQAYEQYFGPGTRLTVT.

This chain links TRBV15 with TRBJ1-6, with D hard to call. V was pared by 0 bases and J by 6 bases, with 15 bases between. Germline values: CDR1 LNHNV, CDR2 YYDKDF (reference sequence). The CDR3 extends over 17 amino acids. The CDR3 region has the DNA TGTGCCACCAGCAGAGATCGGGAAGGACGGGGTAATTCACCCCTCCACTTT. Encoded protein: CATSRDREGRGNSPLHF.

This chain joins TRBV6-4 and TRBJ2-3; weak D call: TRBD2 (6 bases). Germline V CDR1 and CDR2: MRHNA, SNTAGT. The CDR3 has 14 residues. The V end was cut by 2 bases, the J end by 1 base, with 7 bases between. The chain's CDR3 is CASSDREGTDTQYF. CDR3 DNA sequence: TGTGCCAGCAGTGACAGGGAGGGCACAGATACGCAGTATTTT.

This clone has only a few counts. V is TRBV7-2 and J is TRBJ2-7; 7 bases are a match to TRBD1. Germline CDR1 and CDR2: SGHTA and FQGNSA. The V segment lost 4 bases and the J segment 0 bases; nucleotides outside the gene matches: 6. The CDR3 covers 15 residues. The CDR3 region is CASSSRGGSSYEQYF. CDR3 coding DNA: TGTGCCAGCAGCTCCAGAGGGGGCAGCTCCTACGAGCAGTACTTC.

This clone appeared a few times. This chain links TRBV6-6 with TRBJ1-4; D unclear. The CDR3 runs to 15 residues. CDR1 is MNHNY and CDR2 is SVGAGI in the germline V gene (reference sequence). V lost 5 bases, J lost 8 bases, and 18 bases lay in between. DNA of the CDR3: TGTGCCAGCAGTCGACCGGGTATTCGGAGGGAAAAACTGTTTTTT. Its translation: CASSRPGIRREKLFF.

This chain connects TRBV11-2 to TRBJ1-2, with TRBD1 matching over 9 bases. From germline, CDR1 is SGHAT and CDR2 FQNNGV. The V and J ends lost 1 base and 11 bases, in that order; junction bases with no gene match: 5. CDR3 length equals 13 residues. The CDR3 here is CASSLAGTGRYTF. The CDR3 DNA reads TGTGCCAGCAGCTTAGCCGGGACAGGGAGGTACACCTTC.